The text below deals with one T cell receptor beta chain. The sample holds other DNA sequences that translate to the same CDR3. Assay: immunoSEQ multiplex PCR; the TCRdb copy retains only in-frame clones and omits some. The profile covers hundreds of thousands of clones, with 80% to 90% appearing a single time and around 20% taken by the ten largest. The data belong to a study of blood T cell repertoires in COVID-19. Sequenced sample: peripheral blood. This clonotype was obtained from a man aged 25 to 45 with active or convalescent COVID-19.

CDR3 sequence (DNA): TGTGCCAGCTCCTATAGCTCCTACGAGCAGTACTTC. It specifies CASSYSSYEQYF. The chain employs TRBV2 and TRBJ2-7; D gene ambiguous. Germline CDR1 SNHLY, CDR2 FYNNEI. CDR3 length equals 12 residues. Trimming left V 8 bases short and J 0 bases short, with 8 bases between.